This T cell receptor beta chain was sequenced for a study of blood T cell repertoires in COVID-19. On the study more broadly: The United States, Italy and Spain were the sources of the acute and convalescent COVID-19 samples. Sample material is recorded as cDNA or gDNA derived from T cells, B-cell-depleted T cells, or PBMCs.

This clone was recorded once. The junction does not match germline at one end; this may be a read error. As originally analysed: Cell counts per sample came from amplifying reference gene primers. Sequencing was performed with immunoSEQ multiplex PCR; in TCRdb, only in-frame clones are kept and a portion is missing. The V and J calls and clone size were taken over from that table, and D and trimming were inferred from the DNA. The data contain 60,000 to 65,000 clones, 65% to 90% of them seen just once; the ten biggest clones take up around 5.9%. The sample was peripheral blood. This TCR came from an older woman with acute or convalescent COVID-19.

The CDR3 sequence: CASSQDLIFTVHF. CDR3 nucleotide sequence: TGCGCCAGCAGCCAAGATTTGATCTTCACAGTGCACTTC. The chain links TRBV4-1 to TRBJ2-4, with no clear D. Germline CDR1 and CDR2: MGHRA and YSYEKL. CDR3 length: 13 amino acids.